What follows is one TCR beta chain and its context. Its specificity is not known. The data are from a study of post-analysis software for immune sequencing data. Whole-study context: Both relapsing-remitting and secondary progressive multiple sclerosis featured among the disease courses, as did progressive-relapsing multiple sclerosis. General study points: Patients with multiple sclerosis recorded significantly lower normalized Chao1 diversity than controls, the study found. Five TRBV segments (TRBV5-6, TRBV5-1 and TRBV20-1 among them) occurred more frequently in patients than in controls. Clustering by F measure revealed strong co-clustering among samples prepared together in one batch.

The CDR3 runs 15 residues. The germline V gene has CDR1 SGHVS and CDR2 FNYEAQ. The ends were cut back, 5 bases at V and 6 bases at J, with 17 bases in the middle. Tagging with unique molecular identifiers was a feature of the TCR beta cDNA libraries. Input of about 0.85 to 10 million T cells yielded around 460,000 cDNA molecules. TCRdb used MiXCR to reprocess the PCR reads, holding one entry per CDR3 protein. The sample gives roughly 570,000 distinct CDR3 sequences, 34% of which show up once; about 5.6% is in the top ten. V gene TRBV7-6 combines with J gene TRBJ2-1; possibly TRBD1 for D (6 bases). The sequenced sample was blood. The TCR was taken from a girl aged 2-17 years with multiple sclerosis. CDR3 in DNA: TGTGCCAGCAGCCCCGGACAGTCCTCGGCCAATGAGCAGTTCTTC. It is translated as CASSPGQSSANEQFF.